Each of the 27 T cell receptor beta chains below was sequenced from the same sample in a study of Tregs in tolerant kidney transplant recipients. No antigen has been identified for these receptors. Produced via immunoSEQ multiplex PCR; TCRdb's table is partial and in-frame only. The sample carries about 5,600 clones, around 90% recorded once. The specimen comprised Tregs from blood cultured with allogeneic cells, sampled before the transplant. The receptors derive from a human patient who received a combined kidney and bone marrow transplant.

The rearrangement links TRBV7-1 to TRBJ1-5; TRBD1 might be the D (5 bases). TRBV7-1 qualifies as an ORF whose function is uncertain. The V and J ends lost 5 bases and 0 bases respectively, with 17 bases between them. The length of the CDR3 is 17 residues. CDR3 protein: CASSLQGAVYSNQPQHF. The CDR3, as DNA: TGTGCCAGCAGCCTCCAAGGGGCAGTCTATAGCAATCAGCCCCAGCATTTT.

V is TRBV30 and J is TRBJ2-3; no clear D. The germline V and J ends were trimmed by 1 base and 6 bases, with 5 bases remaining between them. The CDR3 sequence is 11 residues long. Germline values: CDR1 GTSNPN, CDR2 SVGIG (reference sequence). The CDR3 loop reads CAWSGPDTQYF. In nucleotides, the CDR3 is TGTGCCTGGAGTGGCCCGGATACGCAGTATTTT. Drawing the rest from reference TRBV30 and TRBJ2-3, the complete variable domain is SQTIHQWPATLVQPVGSPLSLECTVEGTSNPNLYWYRQAAGRGLQLLFYSVGIGQISSEVPQNLSASRPQDRQFILSSKKLLLSDSGFYLCAWSGPDTQYFGPGTRLTVL.

The DNA of the CDR3 is TGTGCCAGCAGTGCTCTCGGGCCCAGGGACGATGGCTACACCTTC. Amino acid sequence: CASSALGPRDDGYTF. This chain uses TRBV6-5 with TRBJ1-2; tentative D call: TRBD1 (5 bases). V shed 5 bases and J shed 6 bases, with 19 bases lying between them. The CDR3 length is 15 residues. Germline-derived CDR1 and CDR2 are MNHEY and SVGAGI.

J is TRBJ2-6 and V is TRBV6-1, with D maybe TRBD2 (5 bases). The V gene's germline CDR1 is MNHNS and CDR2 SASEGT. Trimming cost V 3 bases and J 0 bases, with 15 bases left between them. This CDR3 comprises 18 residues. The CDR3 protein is CASSDEGRLSSGANVLTF. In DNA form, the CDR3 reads TGTGCCAGCAGTGATGAGGGCAGGCTAAGCTCTGGGGCCAACGTCCTGACTTTC.

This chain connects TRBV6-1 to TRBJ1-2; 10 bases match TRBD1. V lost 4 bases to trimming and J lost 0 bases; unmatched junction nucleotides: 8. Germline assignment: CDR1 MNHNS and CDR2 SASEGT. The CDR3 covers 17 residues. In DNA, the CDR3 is TGTGCCAGCAGTGGTGGGACAGGGGCCTTCCCTAACTATGGCTACACCTTC. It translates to CASSGGTGAFPNYGYTF.

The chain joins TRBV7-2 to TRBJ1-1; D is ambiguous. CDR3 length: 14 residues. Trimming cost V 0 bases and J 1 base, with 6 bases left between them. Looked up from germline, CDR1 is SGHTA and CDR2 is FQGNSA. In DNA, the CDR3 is TGTGCCAGCAGCTTAGCGGCAGGGAACACTGAAGCTTTCTTT. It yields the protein CASSLAAGNTEAFF. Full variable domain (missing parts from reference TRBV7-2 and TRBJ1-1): GAGVSQSPSNKVTEKGKDVELRCDPISGHTALYWYRQSLGQGLEFLIYFQGNSAPDKSGLPSDRFSAERTGGSVSTLTIQRTQQEDSAVYLCASSLAAGNTEAFFGQGTRLTVV.

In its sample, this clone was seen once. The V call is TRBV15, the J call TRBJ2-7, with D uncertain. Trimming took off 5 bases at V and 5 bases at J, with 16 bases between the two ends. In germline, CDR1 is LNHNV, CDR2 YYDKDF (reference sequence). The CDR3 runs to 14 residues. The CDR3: CATSPPGKRNEQYF. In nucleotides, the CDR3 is TGTGCCACCAGCCCCCCCGGCAAGAGGAACGAGCAGTACTTC.

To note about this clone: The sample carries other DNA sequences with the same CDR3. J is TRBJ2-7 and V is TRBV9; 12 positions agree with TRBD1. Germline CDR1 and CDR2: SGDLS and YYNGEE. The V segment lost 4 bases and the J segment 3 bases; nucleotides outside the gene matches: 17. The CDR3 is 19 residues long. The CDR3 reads CASSPGKGGQGAVLYEQYF. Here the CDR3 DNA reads TGTGCCAGCAGCCCCGGGAAGGGGGGACAGGGGGCGGTCCTCTACGAGCAGTACTTC.

CDR3 sequence: CASSPRTGTSVKYF. The CDR3 DNA is TGTGCCAGCAGTCCCCGAACCGGGACTAGCGTCAAGTATTTT. The chain carries TRBV2 and TRBJ2-3; TRBD2 matches at 10 bases. Germline V CDR1 and CDR2: SNHLY, FYNNEI. Trimming at V came to 5 bases and at J to 13 bases, leaving 12 bases not matched to a gene. The CDR3 length is 14 residues.

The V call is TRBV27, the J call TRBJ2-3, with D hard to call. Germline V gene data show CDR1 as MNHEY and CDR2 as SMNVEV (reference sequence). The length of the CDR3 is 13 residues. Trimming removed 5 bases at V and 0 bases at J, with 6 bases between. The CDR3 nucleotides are TGTGCCAGCAGTCCACACAGCACAGATACGCAGTATTTT. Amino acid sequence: CASSPHSTDTQYF.

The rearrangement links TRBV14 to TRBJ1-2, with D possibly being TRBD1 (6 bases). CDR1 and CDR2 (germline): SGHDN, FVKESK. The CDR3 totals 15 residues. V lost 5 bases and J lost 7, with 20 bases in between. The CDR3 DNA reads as TGTGCCAGCAGCACCTACAGGGCCCCGGGTTCTGGCTACACCTTC. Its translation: CASSTYRAPGSGYTF.

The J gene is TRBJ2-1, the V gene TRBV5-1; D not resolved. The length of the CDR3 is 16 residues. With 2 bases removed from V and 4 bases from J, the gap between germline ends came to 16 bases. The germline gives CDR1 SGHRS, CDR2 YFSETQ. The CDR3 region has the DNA TGCGCCAGCAGCTTCGACATCTCGGTGATGTACAATGAGCAGTTCTTC. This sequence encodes CASSFDISVMYNEQFF.

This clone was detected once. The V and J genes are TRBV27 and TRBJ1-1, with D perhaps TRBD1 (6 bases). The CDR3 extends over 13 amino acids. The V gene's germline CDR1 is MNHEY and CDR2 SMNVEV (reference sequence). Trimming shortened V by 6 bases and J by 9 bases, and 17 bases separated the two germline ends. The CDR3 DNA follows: TGTGCCAGCAGGGAAACGGACAGACTTAAAGCTTTCTTT. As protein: CASRETDRLKAFF.

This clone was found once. The DNA of the CDR3 is TGTGCCAGCAGTATACTAGCGGGAGGCTACGAGCAGTACTTC. This sequence encodes CASSILAGGYEQYF. The J gene is TRBJ2-7, the V gene TRBV27, with 12 bases that match TRBD2. This CDR3 is 14 amino acids long. Germline lookup yields CDR1 MNHEY and CDR2 SMNVEV (reference sequence). With V trimmed by 5 bases and J by 3 bases, 2 bases remained unmatched.

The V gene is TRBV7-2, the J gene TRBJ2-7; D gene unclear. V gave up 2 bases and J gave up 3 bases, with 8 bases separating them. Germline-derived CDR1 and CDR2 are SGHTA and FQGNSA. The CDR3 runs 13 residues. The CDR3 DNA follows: TGTGCCAGCAGCTTAAAGACACACTACGAGCAGTACTTC. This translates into CASSLKTHYEQYF.

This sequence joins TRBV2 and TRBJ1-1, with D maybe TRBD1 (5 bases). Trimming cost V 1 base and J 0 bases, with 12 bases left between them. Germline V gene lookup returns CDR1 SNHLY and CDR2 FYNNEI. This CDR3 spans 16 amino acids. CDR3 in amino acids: CASSEGQGWVNTEAFF. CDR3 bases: TGTGCCAGCAGTGAAGGTCAGGGTTGGGTGAACACTGAAGCTTTCTTT. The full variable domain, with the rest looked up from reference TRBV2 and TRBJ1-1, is EPEVTQTPSHQVTQMGQEVILRCVPISNHLYFYWYRQILGQKVEFLVSFYNNEISEKSEIFDDQFSVERPDGSNFTLKIRSTKLEDSAMYFCASSEGQGWVNTEAFFGQGTRLTVV.

This CDR3 is CASSISRAPSYNEQFF. CDR3 sequence (DNA): TGTGCCAGTAGTATATCGAGGGCCCCCTCCTACAATGAGCAGTTCTTC. The chain carries TRBV19 and TRBJ2-1, with D maybe TRBD2 (5 bases). There are 16 residues in the CDR3. Germline CDR1 is LNHDA and CDR2 is SQIVND (reference sequence). The ends were cut back, 2 bases at V and 0 bases at J, with 11 bases in the middle. Full variable domain (outside the CDR3, taken from reference TRBV19 and TRBJ2-1): DGGITQSPKYLFRKEGQNVTLSCEQNLNHDAMYWYRQDPGQGLRLIYYSQIVNDFQKGDIAEGYSVSREKKESFPLTVTSAQKNPTAFYLCASSISRAPSYNEQFFGPGTRLTVL.

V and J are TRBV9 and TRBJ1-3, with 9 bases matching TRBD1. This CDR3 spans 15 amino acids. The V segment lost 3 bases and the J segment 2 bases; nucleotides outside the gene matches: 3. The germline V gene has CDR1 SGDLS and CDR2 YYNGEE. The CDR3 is CASSAGQGAGNTIYF. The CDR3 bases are TGTGCCAGCAGCGCGGGACAGGGAGCTGGAAACACCATATATTTT.

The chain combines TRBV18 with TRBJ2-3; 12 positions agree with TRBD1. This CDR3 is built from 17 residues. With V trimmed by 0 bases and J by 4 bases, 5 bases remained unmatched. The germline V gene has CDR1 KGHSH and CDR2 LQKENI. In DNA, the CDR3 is TGTGCCAGCTCACCACCGATTGGGACAGGGGGCGCAGATACGCAGTATTTT. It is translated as CASSPPIGTGGADTQYF.

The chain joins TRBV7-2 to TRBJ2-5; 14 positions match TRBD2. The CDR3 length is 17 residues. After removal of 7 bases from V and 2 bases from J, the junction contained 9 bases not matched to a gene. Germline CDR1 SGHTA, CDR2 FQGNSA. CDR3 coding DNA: TGTGCCAGCACCCCGGGACTAGCGGGGGCGAGACAAGAGACCCAGTACTTC. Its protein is CASTPGLAGARQETQYF.

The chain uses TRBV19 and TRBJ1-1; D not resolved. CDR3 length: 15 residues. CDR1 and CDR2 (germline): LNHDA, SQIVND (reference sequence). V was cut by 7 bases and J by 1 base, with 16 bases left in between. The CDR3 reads CASMGPRPKNTEAFF. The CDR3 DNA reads TGTGCCAGTATGGGTCCTAGGCCGAAGAACACTGAAGCTTTCTTT.

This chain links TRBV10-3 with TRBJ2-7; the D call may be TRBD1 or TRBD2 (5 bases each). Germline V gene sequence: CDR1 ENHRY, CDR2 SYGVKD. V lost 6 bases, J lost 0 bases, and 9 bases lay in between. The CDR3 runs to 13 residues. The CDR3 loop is CAISEGYSYEQYF. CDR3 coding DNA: TGTGCCATCAGCGAGGGGTACTCCTACGAGCAGTACTTC.

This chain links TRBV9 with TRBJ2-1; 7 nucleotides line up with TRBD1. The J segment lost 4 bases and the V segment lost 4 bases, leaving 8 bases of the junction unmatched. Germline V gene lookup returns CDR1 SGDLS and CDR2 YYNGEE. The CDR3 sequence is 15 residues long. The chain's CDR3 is CASSSGTEIYNEQFF. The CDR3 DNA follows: TGTGCCAGCAGCTCCGGGACAGAGATATACAATGAGCAGTTCTTC. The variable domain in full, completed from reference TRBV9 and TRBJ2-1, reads DSGVTQTPKHLITATGQRVTLRCSPRSGDLSVYWYQQSLDQGLQFLIQYYNGEERAKGNILERFSAQQFPDLHSELNLSSLELGDSALYFCASSSGTEIYNEQFFGPGTRLTVL.

The CDR3 sequence is CASSVGTSPYEQYF. The DNA of the CDR3 is TGCGCCAGCAGTGTCGGGACTAGCCCCTACGAGCAGTACTTC. This sequence joins TRBV5-1 and TRBJ2-7, with 9 bases lining up with TRBD2. This CDR3 comprises 14 residues. Trimming took 5 bases from V and 2 from J; bases not matched to a gene: 5. The germline V gene has CDR1 SGHRS and CDR2 YFSETQ.

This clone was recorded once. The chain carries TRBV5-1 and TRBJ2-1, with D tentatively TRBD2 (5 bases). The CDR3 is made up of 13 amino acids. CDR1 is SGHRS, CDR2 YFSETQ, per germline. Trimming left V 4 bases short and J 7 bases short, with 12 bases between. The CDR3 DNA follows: TGCGCCAGCAGCGAGACTATGTCAAATGAGCAGTTCTTC. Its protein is CASSETMSNEQFF. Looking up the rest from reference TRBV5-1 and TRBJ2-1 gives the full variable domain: KAGVTQTPRYLIKTRGQQVTLSCSPISGHRSVSWYQQTPGQGLQFLFEYFSETQRNKGNFPGRFSGRQFSNSRSEMNVSTLELGDSALYLCASSETMSNEQFFGPGTRLTVL.

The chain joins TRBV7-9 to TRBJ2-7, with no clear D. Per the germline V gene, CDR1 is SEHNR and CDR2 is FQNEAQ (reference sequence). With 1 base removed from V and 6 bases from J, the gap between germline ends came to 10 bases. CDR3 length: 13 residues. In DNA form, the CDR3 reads TGTGCCAGCAGCTTAGGGGGTTCGGGCGAGCAGTACTTC. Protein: CASSLGGSGEQYF.

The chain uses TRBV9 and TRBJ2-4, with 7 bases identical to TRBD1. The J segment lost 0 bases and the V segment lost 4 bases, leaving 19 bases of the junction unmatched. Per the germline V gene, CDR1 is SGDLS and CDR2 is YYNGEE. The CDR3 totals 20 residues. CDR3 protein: CASSTEPGWDSSLAKNIQYF. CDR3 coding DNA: TGTGCCAGCAGCACGGAACCAGGATGGGACAGCTCTCTAGCCAAAAACATTCAGTACTTC.